In its sample, the clone carrying this TCR beta chain was seen many times. For a library built for alpha chains, this beta chain is a stray read; little rests on its size. TCRdb reprocessed the 5' RACE reads via MiXCR and lists one record per CDR3 protein. The repertoire holds 11,000 or so distinct CDR3 sequences, with less than 4% as singletons. The ends were cut back, 3 bases at V and 1 base at J, with 6 bases in the middle. This CDR3 is 13 amino acids long. Time point described: sample taken at primary tumor resection. Whole RNA came from tumor, nontumor lung or frozen PBMC and was sequenced without being sorted. The data were obtained in a study of spatial heterogeneity in lung cancer.

The chain uses TRBV12-3 or TRBV12-4 and TRBJ1-1; no firm D call. Specimen: PBMCs, collected at surgery. This TCR was sampled from a female donor with early-stage non-small cell lung cancer. The CDR3 reads CASSFGRNTEAFF. The CDR3 nucleotides are TGTGCCAGCAGTTTTGGGCGGAACACTGAAGCTTTCTTT.